Included here is one T cell receptor beta chain sequence, with context. Its antigen is not known. Splitting of each subset's genomic DNA was done evenly across several immunoSEQ plates. Per the authors' pipeline: Junction-only sequences produced by ImmunoSEQ had no quality scores, so filtering differed. The method was immunoSEQ multiplex PCR; TCRdb's version includes in-frame clones alone and lacks a portion of them. V, J and clone size were drawn from that table, and D and trimming were deduced from the DNA. The repertoire holds roughly 1,600,000 clones, with 98% as singletons. Germline CDR1 and CDR2: LNHDA and SQIVND (reference sequence). The CDR3 runs to 17 residues. V lost 7 bases and J lost 3; bases outside the gene matches: 13. The sample originates from a study of shared clonotypes between healthy human individuals. Study as a whole: Donors were a couple of women and three men aged 18 to 49.

Findings and limits, study-wide: Apart from blood, nothing was sampled; tissue repertoires likely differ.

The chain employs TRBV19 and TRBJ2-1; 9 bases agree with TRBD2. Sequencing input: naive CD4+ T cells sorted from blood. Subset specified: CD45RA+ positively selected. This sequence was found in a man younger than 40 in good health. The CDR3 DNA sequence: TGTGCCAGTAAGGTCCGGGTCCTAGCGGGGAACTACAATGAGCAGTTCTTC. It yields the protein CASKVRVLAGNYNEQFF. The full variable domain, rest sourced from reference TRBV19 and TRBJ2-1, is DGGITQSPKYLFRKEGQNVTLSCEQNLNHDAMYWYRQDPGQGLRLIYYSQIVNDFQKGDIAEGYSVSREKKESFPLTVTSAQKNPTAFYLCASKVRVLAGNYNEQFFGPGTRLTVL.